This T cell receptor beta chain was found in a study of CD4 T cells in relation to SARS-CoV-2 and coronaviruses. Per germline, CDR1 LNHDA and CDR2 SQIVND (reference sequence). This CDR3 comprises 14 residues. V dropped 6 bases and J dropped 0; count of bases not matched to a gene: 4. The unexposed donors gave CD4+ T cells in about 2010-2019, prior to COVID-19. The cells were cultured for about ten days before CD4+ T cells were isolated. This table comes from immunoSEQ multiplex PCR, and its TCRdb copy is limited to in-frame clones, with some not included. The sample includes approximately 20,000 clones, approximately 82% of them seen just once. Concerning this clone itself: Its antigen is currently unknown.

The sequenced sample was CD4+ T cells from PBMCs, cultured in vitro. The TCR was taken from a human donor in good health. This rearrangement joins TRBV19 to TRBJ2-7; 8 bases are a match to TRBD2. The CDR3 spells CASSDTSGSYEQYF. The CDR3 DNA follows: TGTGCCAGTAGCGATACTAGCGGCTCCTACGAGCAGTACTTC.